The text below deals with one TCR beta chain. Its antigen is not identified. This CDR3 has 14 residues. Germline V gene sequence: CDR1 SGDLS, CDR2 YYNGEE. The V gene lost 5 bases and the J gene lost 1 base, with 11 bases spanning the gap. This specimen comes from a study of cytomegalovirus exposure and HLA in healthy donors. It was with 60 Vbeta and 13 Jbeta primers that the PCR ran. Assay: immunoSEQ multiplex PCR; the TCRdb copy retains only in-frame clones and omits some. The table shows fewer than 110,000 clones, with approximately 74% occurring only once. General study findings and limits: CMV antigen specificity was confirmed in vitro for a few CMV-associated chains.

Specimen: PBMCs. The source of this sequence is a woman aged 40 to 50 in good health and CMV-seronegative. The chain has TRBV9 and TRBJ2-3; possibly TRBD1 for D (6 bases). The CDR3 loop reads CASRTGPGTDTQYF. DNA for the CDR3: TGTGCCAGCAGAACAGGGCCCGGCACAGATACGCAGTATTTT.